This TCR beta chain was identified during a study of blood T cell repertoires in COVID-19. The repertoire was sequenced with immunoSEQ multiplex PCR; TCRdb's copy has only in-frame clones and lacks some. The top ten hold roughly 0.83% of the sample, which has tens of thousands of clones, roughly 80% seen once. V dropped 0 bases and J dropped 4 bases, with 12 bases sitting between them. This CDR3 contains 15 residues. Germline values: CDR1 SGHTS, CDR2 YDEGEE. The V and J genes are TRBV5-8 and TRBJ2-3; D call uncertain. The sequence came from a woman between 65 and 79 years old with acute or convalescent COVID-19. Sequenced input: peripheral blood. This CDR3 is CASSLGSLRSDTQYF. In DNA form, the CDR3 reads TGTGCCAGCAGCTTGGGTAGCTTGCGTTCAGATACGCAGTATTTT.